The present T cell receptor beta chain was sequenced within a study of cytomegalovirus exposure and HLA in healthy donors. Overall study context: A previous analysis identified 95 million to 120 million unique TCR beta sequences derived from some 200 million T cells.

Findings and caveats of the study: A later analysis reportedly found fewer N-insertions in an Asian-associated ancestry cluster than the roughly 700-donor mean. The authors reported that TCR beta sequences could predict HLA-A and HLA-B alleles. These predictions were accurate for most subjects in the first cohort. Cytomegalovirus-associated TCR beta chains were listed, numbering 150 to 200.

This CDR3 has 14 amino acids. The germline gives CDR1 SNHLY, CDR2 FYNNEI. Trimming shortened V by 5 bases and J by 4 bases, and 13 bases separated the two germline ends. PCR used 60 Vbeta primers and 13 Jbeta primers. The data were produced by immunoSEQ multiplex PCR, yet TCRdb's version contains in-frame clones alone and is incomplete. The sample shows around 180,000 clones, about three quarters of them seen only once. For this clone: Its specificity is unknown.

The chain is built from TRBV2 and TRBJ2-3; no firm D call. Sequences were obtained from PBMCs. The receptor was derived from a woman aged 40 to 49 in good health and CMV-seronegative. CDR3 sequence: CASSFIPSPDTQYF. Here the CDR3 DNA reads TGTGCCAGCAGTTTCATTCCGAGTCCAGATACGCAGTATTTT.